This TCR beta chain came from a study of control samples from healthy donors and cancer patients. The ends were cut back, 0 bases at V and 0 bases at J, with 9 bases in the middle. Germline V gene sequence: CDR1 MNHEY, CDR2 SVGAGI. CDR3 size: 15 residues. Some clones are missing from TCRdb's copy, which holds only in-frame ones; the method was immunoSEQ multiplex PCR. The data contain 85,000 to 100,000 clones, around 82% of them singletons. The material sequenced was blood. The chain couples TRBV6-5 to TRBJ2-7; D remains unclear. This receptor was obtained from a man aged 55-75 years in good health. CDR3 bases: TGTGCCAGCAGTTACTCGCGGCGGAGCTCCTACGAGCAGTACTTC. This codes for CASSYSRRSSYEQYF.